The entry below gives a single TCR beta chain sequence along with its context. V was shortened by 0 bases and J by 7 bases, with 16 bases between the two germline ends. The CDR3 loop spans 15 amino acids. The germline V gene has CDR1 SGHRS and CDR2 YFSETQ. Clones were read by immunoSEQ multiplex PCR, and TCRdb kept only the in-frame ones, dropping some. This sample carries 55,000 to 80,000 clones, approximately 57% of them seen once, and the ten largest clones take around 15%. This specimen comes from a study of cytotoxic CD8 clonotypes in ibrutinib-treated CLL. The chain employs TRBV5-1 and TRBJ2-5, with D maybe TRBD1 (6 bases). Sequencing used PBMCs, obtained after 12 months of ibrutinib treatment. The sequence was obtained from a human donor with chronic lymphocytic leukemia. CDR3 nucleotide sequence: TGCGCCAGCAGCTTGGCGGGATCAGGGGAAGGGACCCAGTACTTC. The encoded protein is CASSLAGSGEGTQYF.